This T cell receptor (beta chain) appears in the sequencing data of a study of blood T cell repertoires in COVID-19. Generated by immunoSEQ multiplex PCR, the TCRdb table keeps only in-frame clones and is missing some. The data show some 180,000 clones, with approximately 91% seen just once and approximately 4.6% held by the top ten. The CDR3 consists of 16 residues. After removal of 3 bases from V and 5 bases from J, the junction contained 9 bases not matched to a gene. The germline V gene has CDR1 SGHTS and CDR2 YDEGEE. The clonotype comes from a man between 18 and 29 years old with COVID-19, enrolled during active disease. This rearrangement joins TRBV5-8 to TRBJ2-1, with 9 bases lining up with TRBD2. Sample: peripheral blood. In DNA form, the CDR3 reads TGTGCCAGCAGCTCGCCCGGTAGCGGGAGTCACAATGAGCAGTTCTTC. Translating it yields CASSSPGSGSHNEQFF.